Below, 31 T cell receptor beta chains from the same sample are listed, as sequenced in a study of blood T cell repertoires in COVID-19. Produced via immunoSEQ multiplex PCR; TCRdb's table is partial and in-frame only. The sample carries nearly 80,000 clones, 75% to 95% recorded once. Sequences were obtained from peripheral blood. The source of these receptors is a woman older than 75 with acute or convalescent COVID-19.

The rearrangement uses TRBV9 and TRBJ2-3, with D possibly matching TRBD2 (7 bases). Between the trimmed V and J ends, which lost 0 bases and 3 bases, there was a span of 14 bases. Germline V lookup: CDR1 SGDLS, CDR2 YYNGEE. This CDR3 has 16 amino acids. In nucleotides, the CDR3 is TGTGCCAGCAGCGTAGCGGTGGGGGGGCGGACAGATACGCAGTATTTT. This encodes CASSVAVGGRTDTQYF.

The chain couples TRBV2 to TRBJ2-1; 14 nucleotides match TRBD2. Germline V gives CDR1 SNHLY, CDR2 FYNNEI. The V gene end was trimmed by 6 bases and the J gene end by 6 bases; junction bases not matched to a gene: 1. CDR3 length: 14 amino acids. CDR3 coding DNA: TGTGCCAGCAGGGGACTAGCGGGAGCCAATGAGCAGTTCTTC. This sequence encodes CASRGLAGANEQFF.

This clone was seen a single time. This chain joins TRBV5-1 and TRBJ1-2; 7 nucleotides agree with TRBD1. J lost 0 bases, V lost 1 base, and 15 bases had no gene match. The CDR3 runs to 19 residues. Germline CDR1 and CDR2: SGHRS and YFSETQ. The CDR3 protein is CASSLSYGQDRTTNYGYTF. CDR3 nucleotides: TGCGCCAGCAGCTTGAGTTATGGTCAGGACAGGACCACTAACTATGGCTACACCTTC.

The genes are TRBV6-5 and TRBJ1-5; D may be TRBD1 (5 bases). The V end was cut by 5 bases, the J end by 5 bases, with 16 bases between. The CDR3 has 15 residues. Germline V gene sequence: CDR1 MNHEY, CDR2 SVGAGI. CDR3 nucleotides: TGTGCCAGCAGTCTCCGCAGGGTAGGTGATCAGCCCCAGCATTTT. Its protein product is CASSLRRVGDQPQHF.

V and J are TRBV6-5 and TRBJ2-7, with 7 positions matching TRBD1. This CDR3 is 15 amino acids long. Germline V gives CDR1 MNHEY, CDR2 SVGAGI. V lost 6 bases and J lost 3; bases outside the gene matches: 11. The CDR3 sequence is CASRPGTDAYYEQYF. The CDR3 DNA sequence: TGTGCCAGCAGGCCAGGGACAGATGCTTACTACGAGCAGTACTTC.

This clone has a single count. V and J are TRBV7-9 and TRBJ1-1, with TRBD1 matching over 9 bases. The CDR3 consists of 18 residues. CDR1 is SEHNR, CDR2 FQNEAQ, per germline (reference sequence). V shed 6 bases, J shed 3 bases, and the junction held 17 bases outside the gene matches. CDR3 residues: CASRLDRGPLQRHTEAFF. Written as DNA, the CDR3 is TGTGCCAGCAGGCTGGACAGGGGTCCCCTACAGAGGCACACTGAAGCTTTCTTT. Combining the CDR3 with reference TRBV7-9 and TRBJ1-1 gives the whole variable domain DTGVSQNPRHKITKRGQNVTFRCDPISEHNRLYWYRQTLGQGPEFLTYFQNEAQLEKSRLLSDRFSAERPKGSFSTLEIQRTEQGDSAMYLCASRLDRGPLQRHTEAFFGQGTRLTVV.

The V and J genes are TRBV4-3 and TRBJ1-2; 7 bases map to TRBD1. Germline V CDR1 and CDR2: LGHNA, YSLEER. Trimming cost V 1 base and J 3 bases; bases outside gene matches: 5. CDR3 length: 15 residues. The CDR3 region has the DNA TGCGCCAGCAGCCAAGCAGCAGGGGGACACTATGGCTACACCTTC. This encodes CASSQAAGGHYGYTF.

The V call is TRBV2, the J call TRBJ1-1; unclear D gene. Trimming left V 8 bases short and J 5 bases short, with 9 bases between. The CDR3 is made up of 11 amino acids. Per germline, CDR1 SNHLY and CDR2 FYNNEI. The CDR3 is CASGYTTEAFF. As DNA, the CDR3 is TGTGCCAGCGGTTACACGACTGAAGCTTTCTTT.

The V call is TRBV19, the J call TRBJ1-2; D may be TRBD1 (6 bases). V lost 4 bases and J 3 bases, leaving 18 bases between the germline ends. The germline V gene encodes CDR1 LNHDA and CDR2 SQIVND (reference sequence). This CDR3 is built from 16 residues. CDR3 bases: TGTGCCAGTAGTAAACGAGGGGGGGTGGACCACTATGGCTACACCTTC. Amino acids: CASSKRGGVDHYGYTF.

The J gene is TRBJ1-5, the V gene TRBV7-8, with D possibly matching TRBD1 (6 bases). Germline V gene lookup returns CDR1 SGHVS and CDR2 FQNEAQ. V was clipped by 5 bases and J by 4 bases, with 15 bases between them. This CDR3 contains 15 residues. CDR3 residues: CASSRDTGSNQPQHF. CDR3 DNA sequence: TGTGCCAGCAGCCGAGATACAGGGTCTAATCAGCCCCAGCATTTT.

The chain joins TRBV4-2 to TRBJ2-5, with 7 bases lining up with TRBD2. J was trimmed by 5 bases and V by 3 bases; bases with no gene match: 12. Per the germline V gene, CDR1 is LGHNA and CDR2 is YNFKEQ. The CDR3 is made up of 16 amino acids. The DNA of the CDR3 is TGTGCCAGCAGCCAGACCGGACTAGAGGGGAGTGAGACCCAGTACTTC. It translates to CASSQTGLEGSETQYF.

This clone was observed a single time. In nucleotides, the CDR3 is TGCAGCGTTGAGGCGGGCCTCTCTGGAAACACCATATATTTT. Protein product: CSVEAGLSGNTIYF. This chain uses TRBV29-1 with TRBJ1-3; D gene uncertain. The V gene's germline CDR1 is SQVTM and CDR2 ANQGSEA. V was shortened by 3 bases and J by 0 bases, with 9 bases between the two germline ends. CDR3 length: 14 amino acids.

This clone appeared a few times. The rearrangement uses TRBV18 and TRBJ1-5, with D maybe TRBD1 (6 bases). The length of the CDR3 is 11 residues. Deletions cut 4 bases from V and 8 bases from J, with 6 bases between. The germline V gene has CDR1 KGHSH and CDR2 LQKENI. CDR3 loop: CASSQGEPQHF. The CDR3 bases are TGTGCCAGCTCACAGGGGGAGCCCCAGCATTTT.

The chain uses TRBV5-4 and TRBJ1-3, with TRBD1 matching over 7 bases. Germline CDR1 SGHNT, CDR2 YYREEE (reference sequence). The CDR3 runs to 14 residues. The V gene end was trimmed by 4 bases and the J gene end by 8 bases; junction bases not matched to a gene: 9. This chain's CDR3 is CASSKQGFADTIYF. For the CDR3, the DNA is TGTGCCAGCAGCAAACAGGGGTTTGCGGACACCATATATTTT.

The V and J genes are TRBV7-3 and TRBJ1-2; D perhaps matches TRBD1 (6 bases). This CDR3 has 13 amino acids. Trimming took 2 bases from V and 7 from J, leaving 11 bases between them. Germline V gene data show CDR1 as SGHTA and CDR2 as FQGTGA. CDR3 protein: CASSLQQGRGYTF. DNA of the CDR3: TGTGCCAGCAGCTTACAACAGGGCCGTGGCTACACCTTC.

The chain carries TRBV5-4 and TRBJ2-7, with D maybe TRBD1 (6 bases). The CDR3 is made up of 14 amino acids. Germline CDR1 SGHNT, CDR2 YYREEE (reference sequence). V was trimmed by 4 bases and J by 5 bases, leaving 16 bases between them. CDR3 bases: TGTGCCAGCAGCCCGAAATACAGGGCCAACGAGCAGTACTTC. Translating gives CASSPKYRANEQYF.

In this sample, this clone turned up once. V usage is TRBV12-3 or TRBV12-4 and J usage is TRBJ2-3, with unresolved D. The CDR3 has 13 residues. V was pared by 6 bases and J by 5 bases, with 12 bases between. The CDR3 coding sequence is TGTGCCAGCAGCTTCAGCGAGAGAGATACGCAGTATTTT. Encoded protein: CASSFSERDTQYF.

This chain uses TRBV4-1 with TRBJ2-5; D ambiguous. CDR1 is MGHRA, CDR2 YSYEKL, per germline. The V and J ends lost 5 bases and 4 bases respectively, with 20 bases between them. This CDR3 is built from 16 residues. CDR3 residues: CASSENGSPVGETQYF. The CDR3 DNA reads TGCGCCAGCAGCGAAAACGGGTCTCCGGTAGGAGAGACCCAGTACTTC.

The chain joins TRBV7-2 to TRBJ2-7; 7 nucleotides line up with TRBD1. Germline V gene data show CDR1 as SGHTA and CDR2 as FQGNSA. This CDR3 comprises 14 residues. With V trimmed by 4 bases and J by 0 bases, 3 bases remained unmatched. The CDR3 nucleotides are TGTGCCAGCAGCTCTGACAGGGTCTCCTACGAGCAGTACTTC. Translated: CASSSDRVSYEQYF.

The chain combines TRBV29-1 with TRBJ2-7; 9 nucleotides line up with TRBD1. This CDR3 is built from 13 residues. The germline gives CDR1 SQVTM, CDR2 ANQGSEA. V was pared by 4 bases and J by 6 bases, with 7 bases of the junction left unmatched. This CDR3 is CSVGGDRAPEQYF. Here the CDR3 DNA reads TGCAGCGTTGGGGGGGACAGGGCTCCCGAGCAGTACTTC.

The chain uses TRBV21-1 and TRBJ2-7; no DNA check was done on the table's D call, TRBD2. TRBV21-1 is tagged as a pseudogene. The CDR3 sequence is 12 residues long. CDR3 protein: CASSKEPHEQYF. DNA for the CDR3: TGTGCCAGCAGCAAAGAGCCCCACGAGCAGTACTTC.

The CDR3 here is CASSGTGGYYGYTF. The DNA of the CDR3 is TGTGCCAGCAGCGGGACAGGGGGCTACTATGGCTACACCTTC. This rearrangement joins TRBV9 to TRBJ1-2; 11 bases match TRBD1. The V segment lost 3 bases and the J segment 3 bases; nucleotides outside the gene matches: 1. Germline V gives CDR1 SGDLS, CDR2 YYNGEE. This CDR3 has 14 residues. The full variable domain, with the rest looked up from reference TRBV9 and TRBJ1-2, is DSGVTQTPKHLITATGQRVTLRCSPRSGDLSVYWYQQSLDQGLQFLIQYYNGEERAKGNILERFSAQQFPDLHSELNLSSLELGDSALYFCASSGTGGYYGYTFGSGTRLTVV.

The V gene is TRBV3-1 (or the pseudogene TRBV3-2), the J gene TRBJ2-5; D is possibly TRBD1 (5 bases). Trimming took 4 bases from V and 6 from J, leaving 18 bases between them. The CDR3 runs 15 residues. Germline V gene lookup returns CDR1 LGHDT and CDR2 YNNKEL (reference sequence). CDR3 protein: CASSPRTSLFQTQYF. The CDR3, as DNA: TGTGCCAGCAGCCCCCGGACATCCCTTTTCCAGACCCAGTACTTC.

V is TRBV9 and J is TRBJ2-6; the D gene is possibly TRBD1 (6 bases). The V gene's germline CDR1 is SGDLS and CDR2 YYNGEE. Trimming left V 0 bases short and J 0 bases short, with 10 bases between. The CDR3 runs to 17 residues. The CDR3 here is CASSVAVRGSGANVLTF. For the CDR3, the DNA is TGTGCCAGCAGCGTAGCGGTCAGGGGCTCTGGGGCCAACGTCCTGACTTTC.

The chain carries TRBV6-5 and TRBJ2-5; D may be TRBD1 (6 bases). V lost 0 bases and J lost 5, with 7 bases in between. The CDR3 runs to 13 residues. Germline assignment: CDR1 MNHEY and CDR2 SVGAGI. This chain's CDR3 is CASSYSRGETQYF. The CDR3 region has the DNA TGTGCCAGCAGTTACTCTAGGGGGGAGACCCAGTACTTC.

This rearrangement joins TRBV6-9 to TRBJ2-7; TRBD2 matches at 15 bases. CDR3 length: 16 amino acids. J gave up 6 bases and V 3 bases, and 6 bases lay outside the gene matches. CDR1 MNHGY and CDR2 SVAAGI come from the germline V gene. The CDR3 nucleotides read TGTGCCAGCAGTTACCCGGGACTAGCGGGGGGTAGCGAGCAGTACTTC. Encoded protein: CASSYPGLAGGSEQYF.

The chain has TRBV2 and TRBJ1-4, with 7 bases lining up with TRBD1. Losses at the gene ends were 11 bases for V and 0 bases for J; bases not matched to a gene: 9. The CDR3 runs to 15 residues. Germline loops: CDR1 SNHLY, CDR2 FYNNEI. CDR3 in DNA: TGTGCCTCTTTCTGGCAGGGGGCAACTAATGAAAAACTGTTTTTT. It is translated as CASFWQGATNEKLFF.

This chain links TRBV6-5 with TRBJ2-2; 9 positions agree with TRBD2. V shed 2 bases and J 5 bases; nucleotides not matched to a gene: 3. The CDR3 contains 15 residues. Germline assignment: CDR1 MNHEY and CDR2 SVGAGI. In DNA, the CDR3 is TGTGCCAGCAGTTACACTAGCGGGCGTACCGGGGAGCTGTTTTTT. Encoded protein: CASSYTSGRTGELFF.

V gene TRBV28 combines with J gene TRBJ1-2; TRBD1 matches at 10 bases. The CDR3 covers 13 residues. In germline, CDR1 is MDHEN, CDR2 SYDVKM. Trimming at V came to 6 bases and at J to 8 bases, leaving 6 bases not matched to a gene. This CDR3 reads CASRLDRGLGYTF. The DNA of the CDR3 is TGTGCCAGCAGGCTAGACAGGGGGCTAGGCTACACCTTC.

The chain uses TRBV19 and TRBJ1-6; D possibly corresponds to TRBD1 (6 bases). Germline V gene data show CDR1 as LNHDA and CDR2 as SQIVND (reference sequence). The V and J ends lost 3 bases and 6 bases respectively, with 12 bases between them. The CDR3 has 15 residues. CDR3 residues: CASSMGWGRNSPLHF. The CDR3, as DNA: TGTGCCAGTAGTATGGGCTGGGGGCGTAATTCACCCCTCCACTTT.

The CDR3 DNA reads TGTGCCAGCAGCCAAGATATGACAGGCTTTAATTCACCCCTCCACTTT. Translation gives CASSQDMTGFNSPLHF. The chain combines TRBV3-1 (or the pseudogene TRBV3-2) with TRBJ1-6; D possibly corresponds to TRBD1 (6 bases). In germline, CDR1 is LGHDT, CDR2 YNNKEL (reference sequence). Deletions cut 0 bases from V and 6 bases from J, with 12 bases between. The CDR3 has 16 residues.